These T cell receptor beta chains were read from a single sample in a study of blood T cells in healthy people across ages. TCRdb re-called the 5' RACE reads with MiXCR, one entry per CDR3 protein. The sample lists under 2 million distinct CDR3 sequences, roughly 30% seen once, with approximately 10% in the top ten. Sequencing was performed on blood. Receptors originate from a woman under 40 in good health. CDR3s include the opening cysteine and the closing phenylalanine or tryptophan. A D gene is named only where the DNA matches it firmly. A clone size is listed for some rows: how often the clone was seen (once, few, many), or a class if it is expanded.

J gene: TRBJ1-1; clone size: few; V gene: TRBV5-1; D gene: NA; CDR3 DNA: TGCGCCAGCAGCTTAGGGGTCGTGCGGGACACTGAAGCTTTCTTT; CDR3 protein: CASSLGVVRDTEAFF
J gene: TRBJ1-6; clone size: few; V gene: TRBV7-2; D gene: NA; CDR3 DNA: TGTGCCGGCAGCTTAGAATACGGCGAGATACCCCTCCACTTT; CDR3 protein: CAGSLEYGEIPLHF
J gene: TRBJ1-2; clone size: NA; V gene: TRBV2; D gene: NA; CDR3 DNA: TGTGCCAGCAGCGCCGGGACTATCAAAGGCTACACCTTC; CDR3 protein: CASSAGTIKGYTF
J gene: TRBJ1-1; clone size: NA; V gene: TRBV5-1; D gene: TRBD1; CDR3 DNA: TGCGCCAGCAGCGGAGAGACAGGGTCCTTCTCCCAGGCTTTCTTT; CDR3 protein: CASSGETGSFSQAFF
J gene: TRBJ2-1; clone size: NA; V gene: TRBV2; D gene: TRBD2; CDR3 DNA: TGTGCCAGCAGAGAACCGGGACTACGGATTGAGCAGTTCTTC; CDR3 protein: CASREPGLRIEQFF
J gene: TRBJ2-1; clone size: NA; V gene: TRBV4-2; D gene: TRBD2; CDR3 DNA: TGTGCCAGCAGCCTAACGAGCTCCGGGACTAGAGATTGCTCTGAGCAGTTCTTC; CDR3 protein: CASSLTSSGTRDCSEQFF
J gene: TRBJ2-1; clone size: few; V gene: TRBV28; D gene: TRBD1; CDR3 DNA: TGTGCCAGCAGGAACCAGGACAGGGTAGGATACAATGAGCAGTTCTTC; CDR3 protein: CASRNQDRVGYNEQFF
J gene: TRBJ2-3; clone size: many; V gene: TRBV20-1; D gene: TRBD2; CDR3 DNA: TGCAGTGCTCAGGGCCTAGAGCGGGGGGTGTCAGATACGCAGTATTTT; CDR3 protein: CSAQGLERGVSDTQYF
J gene: TRBJ2-1; clone size: many; V gene: TRBV29-1; D gene: TRBD2; CDR3 DNA: TGCAGCGTTTCCCCCAGCGGGGGGTGGAATGAGCAGTTCTTC; CDR3 protein: CSVSPSGGWNEQFF
J gene: TRBJ2-1; clone size: NA; V gene: TRBV29-1; D gene: TRBD1; CDR3 DNA: TGCAGCGTTGGGATCGGGACAGCGTACAATGAGCAGTTCTTC; CDR3 protein: CSVGIGTAYNEQFF
J gene: TRBJ2-1; clone size: few; V gene: TRBV7-8; D gene: NA; CDR3 DNA: TGTGCCAGCAGCTTTTACCTGGGGGCGGCCTACAATGAGCAGTTCTTC; CDR3 protein: CASSFYLGAAYNEQFF
J gene: TRBJ2-1; clone size: NA; V gene: TRBV5-1; D gene: TRBD1; CDR3 DNA: TGCGCCAGCAGCAGCGGACAGGTATCCTACAATGAGCAGTTCTTC; CDR3 protein: CASSSGQVSYNEQFF
J gene: TRBJ2-2; clone size: few; V gene: TRBV29-1; D gene: TRBD2; CDR3 DNA: TGCAGCGTTGTCGGTAGCGGGGGGTCGAACACCGGGGAGCTGTTTTTT; CDR3 protein: CSVVGSGGSNTGELFF
J gene: TRBJ1-2; clone size: NA; V gene: TRBV28; D gene: TRBD1; CDR3 DNA: TGTGCCAGCAGCCCGGGACAGGTTCGGTATGGCTACACCTTC; CDR3 protein: CASSPGQVRYGYTF
J gene: TRBJ2-1; clone size: NA; V gene: TRBV10-3; D gene: NA; CDR3 DNA: TGTGCCATCAGGGAGGGGGGGGAGTACAATGAGCAGTTCTTC; CDR3 protein: CAIREGGEYNEQFF
J gene: TRBJ1-2; clone size: NA; V gene: TRBV28; D gene: NA; CDR3 DNA: TGTGCCAGTTCGGGGGCGGGACGGCTCTATGGCTACACCTTC; CDR3 protein: CASSGAGRLYGYTF
J gene: TRBJ2-3; clone size: NA; V gene: TRBV7-9; D gene: NA; CDR3 DNA: TGTGTCAGCAGCTCGCCCCGTGGAGCTCTTATCACAGATACGCAGTATTTT; CDR3 protein: CVSSSPRGALITDTQYF
J gene: TRBJ1-5; clone size: many; V gene: TRBV6-1; D gene: NA; CDR3 DNA: TGTGCCAGCAGTACGACCCAAGGTCAACCCCAGCATTTT; CDR3 protein: CASSTTQGQPQHF